Given below is one TCR beta chain in context. There is no known antigen for this receptor. No clone much larger than this one lies a single base away; base qualities are absent. TCRbeta CDR3 regions were amplified from genomic DNA using the immunoSEQ Assay, a bias-controlled multiplex PCR. The paper's processing steps were these. Within the assay, amplification of reference gene primers was used to estimate how many nucleated cells each sample contained. Sequence reads were collapsed and filtered to measure the absolute abundance of every unique TCRbeta CDR3 rearrangement. Productive Simpson clonality was computed per sample as the square root of Simpson's diversity index over productive rearrangements. TCRdb retrieved this table from immuneACCESS and kept in-frame rearrangements only. Not all clones are present; in checked studies, unresolved V genes account for under half, and no reason is known for the remainder. V and J calls and clone size are those listed in that table; D and trimming were worked out from the DNA. The table for this sample lists 250,000 to 350,000 clones; about nine tenths of them were counted only once. Roughly 10% of the sample is in the top ten clones.

One collaborating source in Seattle enrolled patients while the patients were actively infected and followed the patients over time throughout the course of disease. Each collaborating institution followed its own protocols to collect whole blood in K2EDTA tubes. For TCRbeta analysis, collaborators shipped samples as frozen whole blood, isolated PBMCs, or DNA extracted from either of those sample types. The data derive from a study of blood T cell repertoires in COVID-19 (TCRdb year 2020). A note on the overall study: Collaborator samples came from the United States, Italy and Spain and covered acute and convalescent phases of COVID-19. The prospective study material was composed of cDNA or gDNA derived from T cells, B-cell-depleted T cells, or PBMCs. The dataset comprised deeply sampled blood TCRbeta repertoires from subjects exposed to, actively infected with, or recovered from COVID-19. The repertoires were released in a freely available public database meant as a resource for research on the immune response to SARS-CoV-2. The samples were drawn from the first 160 participants of the ongoing ImmuneRACE study and from more than 1,000 subjects provided by 6 global collaborators. Nearly every sample came with metadata listing a de-identified subject ID, COVID-19 status, age in years and sex. Where HLA class I and class II types were available, the types were taken from metadata supplied by the sample provider, not from assay-based typing. The investigation overall reported the following: How much clinical and demographic metadata was included differed by source and by participant, and the metadata was provided uncurated.

This receptor was obtained from a woman aged 30 to 39 with COVID-19, enrolled during active disease. Sequenced material: peripheral blood.

CDR3 sequence: CASSPPRASGRGYEQFF. The nucleotides are TGCGCCAGCAGCCCACCACGGGCTAGCGGGAGGGGCTATGAGCAGTTCTTC. The sequence joins TRBV4-1 to TRBJ2-1; 12 of the junction bases match TRBD2. Spanning cysteine to phenylalanine, the CDR3 consists of 17 amino acids. Just the 51-base CDR3 DNA is kept, in frame starting at base 1. Trimming accounts for 4 bases at V and 8 bases at J, while the number of junction bases matched to no gene is 12. The germline V gene encodes CDR1 MGHRA and CDR2 YSYEKL.